Below are 20 T cell receptor beta chains sequenced from a single sample in a study of monozygotic twins with cystic fibrosis. Assay used: immunoSEQ multiplex PCR; TCRdb lists only in-frame clones, some missing. The table has some 30,000 clones, 92% seen once. The source material was blood. The receptors shown here come from a girl aged 2-10 years with cystic fibrosis.

This sequence joins TRBV30 and TRBJ2-1; D uncertain. CDR1 is GTSNPN, CDR2 SVGIG, per germline (reference sequence). This CDR3 is 16 amino acids long. V lost 1 base, J lost 5 bases, and 18 bases lay in between. The CDR3 here is CAWSAGVAPINNEQFF. The CDR3 DNA reads as TGTGCCTGGAGTGCAGGAGTGGCCCCGATCAACAATGAGCAGTTCTTC.

CDR3 nucleotides: TGCAGCGTTGGTCGACAGGGGAGGGGGGAAAAACTGTTTTTT. Amino acids: CSVGRQGRGEKLFF. This chain joins TRBV29-1 and TRBJ1-4; 8 bases agree with TRBD1. The CDR3 extends over 14 amino acids. Losses at the gene ends were 4 bases for V and 8 bases for J; bases not matched to a gene: 9. Germline CDR1 is SQVTM and CDR2 is ANQGSEA.

This clone was seen a single time. The V gene is TRBV7-9, the J gene TRBJ1-2; 8 nucleotides line up with TRBD1. V was pared by 1 base and J by 4 bases, with 5 bases of the junction left unmatched. This CDR3 contains 15 residues. Germline loops: CDR1 SEHNR, CDR2 FQNEAQ (reference sequence). CDR3 DNA: TGTGCCAGCAGCTTAGAGTCAGGGGGCCTCTATGGCTACACCTTC. It encodes CASSLESGGLYGYTF.

The chain couples TRBV6-5 to TRBJ1-4; D might be TRBD1 (5 bases). The CDR3 is 15 residues long. The V gene lost 2 bases and the J gene lost 4 bases, with 11 bases spanning the gap. Germline V lookup: CDR1 MNHEY, CDR2 SVGAGI. CDR3 coding DNA: TGTGCCAGCAGTTACAAAGGGGCTAGTAATGAAAAACTGTTTTTT. This translates into CASSYKGASNEKLFF.

This chain joins TRBV27 and TRBJ1-3; 7 bases line up with TRBD1. The CDR3 loop spans 14 amino acids. After removal of 6 bases from V and 5 bases from J, the junction contained 7 bases not matched to a gene. Germline CDR1 and CDR2: MNHEY and SMNVEV (reference sequence). The CDR3 bases are TGTGCCAGCAGCGAGACAGGGAGACGAAACACCATATATTTT. This gives the protein CASSETGRRNTIYF.

In DNA form, the CDR3 reads TGTGCCAGCAGTGAAGTGGGAGTGAACACTGAAGCTTTCTTT. Translated, it gives CASSEVGVNTEAFF. This rearrangement joins TRBV6-1 to TRBJ1-1; D unresolved. The CDR3 contains 14 residues. Germline loops: CDR1 MNHNS, CDR2 SASEGT. V lost 1 base and J lost 0, with 6 bases in between.

The chain joins TRBV10-2 to TRBJ1-6; a weak D match, TRBD1 (6 bases). The CDR3 extends over 15 amino acids. Trimming left V 5 bases short and J 0 bases short, with 8 bases between. Looked up from germline, CDR1 is WSHSY and CDR2 is SAAADI. CDR3 bases: TGCGCCAGCAGTCGGGGGCGCTCCTATAATTCACCCCTCCACTTT. It is translated as CASSRGRSYNSPLHF.

The genes are TRBV6-6 and TRBJ1-1; tentative D call: TRBD1 (6 bases). Per the germline V gene, CDR1 is MNHNY and CDR2 is SVGAGI (reference sequence). V shed 7 bases and J shed 3 bases, with 18 bases lying between them. The CDR3 extends over 15 amino acids. CDR3 protein: CASTETGTQHTEAFF. CDR3 sequence (DNA): TGTGCCAGCACCGAAACCGGGACACAGCACACTGAAGCTTTCTTT.

This chain joins TRBV13 and TRBJ2-3; TRBD2 matches 10 bases. V dropped 5 bases and J dropped 4; count of bases not matched to a gene: 6. This CDR3 is 15 amino acids long. Germline lookup yields CDR1 PRHDT and CDR2 FYEKMQ (reference sequence). CDR3 region: CASSRAGGQSDTQYF. The DNA of the CDR3 is TGTGCCAGCAGCAGAGCGGGGGGGCAGTCAGATACGCAGTATTTT.

This clone was picked up one time. The CDR3 here is CSVLGQSSYNEQFF. CDR3 bases: TGCAGCGTCTTAGGACAGAGCTCCTACAATGAGCAGTTCTTC. The rearrangement links TRBV29-1 to TRBJ2-1; D possibly corresponds to TRBD1 (6 bases). The CDR3 sequence is 14 residues long. Trimming took 6 bases from V and 0 from J, leaving 12 bases between them. Germline V CDR1 and CDR2: SQVTM, ANQGSEA.

The genes are TRBV5-4 and TRBJ2-3; D remains unclear. V was clipped by 4 bases and J by 0 bases, with 6 bases between them. This CDR3 has 13 amino acids. In germline, CDR1 is SGHNT, CDR2 YYREEE (reference sequence). CDR3 in DNA: TGTGCCAGCAGCACCGACAGCACAGATACGCAGTATTTT. Protein product: CASSTDSTDTQYF. The full variable domain, rest sourced from reference TRBV5-4 and TRBJ2-3, is ETGVTQSPTHLIKTRGQQVTLRCSSQSGHNTVSWYQQALGQGPQFIFQYYREEENGRGNFPPRFSGLQFPNYSSELNVNALELDDSALYLCASSTDSTDTQYFGPGTRLTVL.

The V call is TRBV5-1, the J call TRBJ1-1; no clear D gene. This CDR3 is 16 amino acids long. Germline-derived CDR1 and CDR2 are SGHRS and YFSETQ. Trimming cost V 0 bases and J 1 base, with 13 bases left between them. The CDR3 reads CASSLDGWSGNTEAFF. CDR3 DNA: TGCGCCAGCAGCTTGGATGGCTGGTCTGGGAACACTGAAGCTTTCTTT.

The rearrangement links TRBV29-1 to TRBJ2-5; 12 bases match TRBD2. The J call may be faulty, since TRBJ2-7 better matches the DNA end. This CDR3 spans 13 amino acids. Germline V gene data show CDR1 as SQVTM and CDR2 as ANQGSEA. CDR3 amino acids: CSAGLAGHYEQYF. The DNA of the CDR3 is TGCAGCGCCGGACTAGCGGGACACTACGAGCAGTACTTC.

The chain combines TRBV4-1 with TRBJ2-7; 9 bases line up with TRBD2. The V gene's germline CDR1 is MGHRA and CDR2 YSYEKL. The CDR3 length is 14 residues. V trimming: 4 bases; J trimming: 3 bases; junction bases outside the gene matches: 4. In nucleotides, the CDR3 is TGCGCCAGCAGCCGTAGCGGGAGAGGCTACGAGCAGTACTTC. It specifies CASSRSGRGYEQYF.

V is TRBV6-1 and J is TRBJ2-6; no firm D call. V was trimmed by 2 bases and J by 0 bases, leaving 2 bases between them. Germline lookup yields CDR1 MNHNS and CDR2 SASEGT. The CDR3 totals 14 residues. CDR3: CASSELSGANVLTF. As DNA, the CDR3 is TGTGCCAGCAGTGAACTCTCTGGGGCCAACGTCCTGACTTTC.

The V gene is TRBV13, the J gene TRBJ2-3; 14 positions agree with TRBD2. The CDR3 is 18 residues long. Germline CDR1 PRHDT, CDR2 FYEKMQ (reference sequence). V gave up 2 bases and J gave up 6 bases; unmatched junction bases: 10. The CDR3 DNA sequence: TGTGCCAGCAGCTTAAGGGGACTAGCGGGAGCCCGTGGGGATACGCAGTATTTT. Translation gives CASSLRGLAGARGDTQYF.

The V gene is TRBV7-3, the J gene TRBJ2-7; TRBD1 matches 8 bases. Germline V gene sequence: CDR1 SGHTA, CDR2 FQGTGA. The CDR3 contains 14 residues. Trimming at V came to 5 bases and at J to 3 bases, leaving 6 bases not matched to a gene. The CDR3 DNA is TGTGCCAGCAGCCTAATGACAGGGGACTACGAGCAGTACTTC. It encodes CASSLMTGDYEQYF.

The chain uses TRBV28 and TRBJ2-7; tentatively, D is TRBD2 (7 bases). Trimming left V 7 bases short and J 3 bases short, with 16 bases between. There are 14 residues in the CDR3. Germline V lookup: CDR1 MDHEN, CDR2 SYDVKM. CDR3 sequence: CASTFRGAGYEQYF. CDR3 sequence (DNA): TGTGCCAGCACCTTCCGGGGGGCGGGCTACGAGCAGTACTTC.

V and J are TRBV11-2 and TRBJ2-7; possible D gene TRBD1, 6 bases. CDR1 and CDR2 (germline): SGHAT, FQNNGV. The CDR3 runs 11 residues. The germline V and J ends were trimmed by 5 bases and 10 bases, with 12 bases remaining between them. The CDR3 loop is CASSQGQGQYF. The CDR3 DNA reads TGTGCCAGCAGCCAGGGGCAGGGCCAGTACTTC.

This chain links TRBV6-5 with TRBJ2-7; a weak D match, TRBD2 (6 bases). The CDR3 contains 12 residues. Germline assignment: CDR1 MNHEY and CDR2 SVGAGI. V was shortened by 8 bases and J by 4 bases, with 12 bases between the two germline ends. DNA for the CDR3: TGTGCCAGCCGCGGACTATTATACGAGCAGTACTTC. Translated, it gives CASRGLLYEQYF.